The 2 T cell receptor beta chains below were found in one sample sequenced in a study of blood T cell repertoires in COVID-19. Generated by immunoSEQ multiplex PCR, the TCRdb table keeps only in-frame clones and is missing some. This table holds 100,000 or so clones, about nine tenths found once. Material: peripheral blood. The receptor source for this set is a man aged 70-80 years with acute or convalescent COVID-19.

The V gene is TRBV29-1, the J gene TRBJ1-5, with TRBD1 as a possible D gene (6 bases). Per the germline V gene, CDR1 is SQVTM and CDR2 is ANQGSEA. This CDR3 comprises 12 residues. V shed 5 bases and J shed 6 bases, with 11 bases lying between them. The DNA of the CDR3 is TGCAGCGTTTACAGGGAAGGTCAGCCCCAGCATTTT. This encodes CSVYREGQPQHF.

The rearrangement joins TRBV5-1 to TRBJ1-2; 8 nucleotides line up with TRBD1. V lost 4 bases and J lost 6; bases outside the gene matches: 5. CDR3 length: 13 amino acids. The germline CDR1 and CDR2 sequences are SGHRS and YFSETQ. The CDR3 DNA is TGCGCCAGCAGCCCTGGACAGGGCCATGGCTACACCTTC. It encodes CASSPGQGHGYTF. Full variable domain (rest looked up from reference TRBV5-1 and TRBJ1-2): KAGVTQTPRYLIKTRGQQVTLSCSPISGHRSVSWYQQTPGQGLQFLFEYFSETQRNKGNFPGRFSGRQFSNSRSEMNVSTLELGDSALYLCASSPGQGHGYTFGSGTRLTVV.